This TCR beta chain was sequenced for a study of beta chain features in type 1 diabetes. There are many counts of this clone. TCRB transcripts that were expressed got sequenced, as all of the isolated RNA had been reverse transcribed. TCRdb's copy holds only in-frame clones and misses some; the assay was immunoSEQ multiplex PCR. The sample holds under 300,000 clones, under 8.5% seen once. The CDR3 loop spans 13 amino acids. CDR1 is SEHNR, CDR2 FQNEAQ, per germline (reference sequence). This receptor was obtained from a woman younger than 30 in good health. The rearrangement links TRBV7-9 to TRBJ2-5, with D maybe TRBD2 (6 bases). The sequenced sample was central memory CD4+ T cells from blood. The CDR3: CTSQDNPQETQYF. The CDR3 nucleotides read TGTACTAGCCAGGATAACCCGCAAGAGACCCAGTACTTC.